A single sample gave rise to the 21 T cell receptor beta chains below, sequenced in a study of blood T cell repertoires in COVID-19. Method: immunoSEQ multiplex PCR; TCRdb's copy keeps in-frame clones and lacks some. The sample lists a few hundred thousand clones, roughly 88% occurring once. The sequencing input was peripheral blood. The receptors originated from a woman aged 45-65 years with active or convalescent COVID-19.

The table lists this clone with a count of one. The CDR3 loop reads CASSLDSSDGYTF. The CDR3 nucleotides read TGTGCCAGCAGCTTGGACAGTTCGGATGGCTACACCTTC. The chain employs TRBV5-5 and TRBJ1-2; no reliable D call. Germline V gene sequence: CDR1 SGHKS, CDR2 YYEKEE (reference sequence). V was pared by 0 bases and J by 6 bases, with 9 bases between. The CDR3 covers 13 residues.

This CDR3 reads CASEDRGFRNTIYF. The CDR3 nucleotides read TGCGCCAGCGAGGACAGGGGATTTCGAAACACCATATATTTT. The rearrangement uses TRBV10-1 and TRBJ1-3, with TRBD1 identical over 9 bases. CDR1 and CDR2 from the germline V gene are WNHNN and SYGVQD (reference sequence). The CDR3 has 14 amino acids. J was trimmed by 5 bases and V by 8 bases; bases with no gene match: 7.

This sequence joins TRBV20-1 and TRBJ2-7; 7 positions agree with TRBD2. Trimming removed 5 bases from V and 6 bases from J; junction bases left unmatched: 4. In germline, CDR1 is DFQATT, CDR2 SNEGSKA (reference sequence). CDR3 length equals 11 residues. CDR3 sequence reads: CSAQRGGEQYF. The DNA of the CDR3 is TGCAGTGCTCAGCGGGGAGGCGAGCAGTACTTC.

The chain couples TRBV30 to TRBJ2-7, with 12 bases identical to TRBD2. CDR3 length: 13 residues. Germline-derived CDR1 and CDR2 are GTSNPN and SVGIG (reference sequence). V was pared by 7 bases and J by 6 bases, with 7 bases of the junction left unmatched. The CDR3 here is CASRLAGAGEQYF. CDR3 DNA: TGTGCCTCCAGACTAGCGGGAGCGGGCGAGCAGTACTTC.

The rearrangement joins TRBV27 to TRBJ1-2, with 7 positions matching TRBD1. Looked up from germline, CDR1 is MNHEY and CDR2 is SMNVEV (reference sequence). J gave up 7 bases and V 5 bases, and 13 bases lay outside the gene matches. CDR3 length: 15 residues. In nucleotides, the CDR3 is TGTGCCAGCAGTCTAGACAGGGCCCCTATCTCTGGCTACACCTTC. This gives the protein CASSLDRAPISGYTF.

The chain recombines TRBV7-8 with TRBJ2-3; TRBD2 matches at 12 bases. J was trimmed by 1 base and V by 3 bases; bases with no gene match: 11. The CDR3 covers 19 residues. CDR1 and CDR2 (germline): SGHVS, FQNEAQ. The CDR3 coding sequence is TGTGCCAGCAGCTTTAGCAGCCTAGCGGGAGGGCCGGGCACAGATACGCAGTATTTT. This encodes CASSFSSLAGGPGTDTQYF. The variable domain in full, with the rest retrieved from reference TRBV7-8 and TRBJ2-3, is GAGVSQSPRYKVAKRGQDVALRCDPISGHVSLFWYQQALGQGPEFLTYFQNEAQLDKSGLPSDRFFAERPEGSVSTLKIQRTQQEDSAVYLCASSFSSLAGGPGTDTQYFGPGTRLTVL.

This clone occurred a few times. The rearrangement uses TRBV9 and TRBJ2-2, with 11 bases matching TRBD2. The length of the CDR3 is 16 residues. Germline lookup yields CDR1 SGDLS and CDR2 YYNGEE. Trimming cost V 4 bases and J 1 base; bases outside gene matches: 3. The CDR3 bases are TGTGCCAGCAGCCTTGGGACTAGCGGGAACACCGGGGAGCTGTTTTTT. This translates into CASSLGTSGNTGELFF. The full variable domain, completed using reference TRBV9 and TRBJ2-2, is DSGVTQTPKHLITATGQRVTLRCSPRSGDLSVYWYQQSLDQGLQFLIQYYNGEERAKGNILERFSAQQFPDLHSELNLSSLELGDSALYFCASSLGTSGNTGELFFGEGSRLTVL.

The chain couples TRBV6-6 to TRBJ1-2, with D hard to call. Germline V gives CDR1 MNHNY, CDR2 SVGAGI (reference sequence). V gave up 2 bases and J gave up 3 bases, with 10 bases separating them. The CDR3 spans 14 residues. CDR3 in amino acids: CASSYRPEYYGYTF. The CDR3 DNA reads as TGTGCCAGCAGTTACCGCCCCGAGTACTATGGCTACACCTTC.

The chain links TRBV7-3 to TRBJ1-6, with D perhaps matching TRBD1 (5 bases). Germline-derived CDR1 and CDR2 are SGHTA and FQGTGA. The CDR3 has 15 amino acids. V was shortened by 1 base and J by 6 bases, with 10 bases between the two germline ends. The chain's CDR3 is CASSLRRGSNSPLHF. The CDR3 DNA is TGTGCCAGCAGCTTAAGAAGGGGTAGTAATTCACCCCTCCACTTT.

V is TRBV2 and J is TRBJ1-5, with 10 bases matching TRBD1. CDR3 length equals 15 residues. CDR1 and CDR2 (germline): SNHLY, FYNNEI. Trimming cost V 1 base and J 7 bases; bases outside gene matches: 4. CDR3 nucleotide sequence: TGTGCCAGCAGTGAAGAAGGGACAGGGGTCCAGCCCCAGCATTTT. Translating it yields CASSEEGTGVQPQHF.

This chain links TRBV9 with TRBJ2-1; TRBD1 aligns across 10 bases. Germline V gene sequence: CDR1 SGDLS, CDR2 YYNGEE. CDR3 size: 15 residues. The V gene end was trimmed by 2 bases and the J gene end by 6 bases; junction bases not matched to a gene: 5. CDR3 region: CASSVAGTGVNEQFF. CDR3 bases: TGTGCCAGCAGCGTCGCCGGGACAGGGGTCAATGAGCAGTTCTTC.

The CDR3 bases are TGTGCCAGCAGTTACCGACAGGGGAACAACTATGGCTACACCTTC. Its protein product is CASSYRQGNNYGYTF. This chain uses TRBV6-6 with TRBJ1-2; 8 bases match TRBD1. Germline V CDR1 and CDR2: MNHNY, SVGAGI (reference sequence). After removal of 2 bases from V and 2 bases from J, the junction contained 4 bases not matched to a gene. The CDR3 length is 15 residues.

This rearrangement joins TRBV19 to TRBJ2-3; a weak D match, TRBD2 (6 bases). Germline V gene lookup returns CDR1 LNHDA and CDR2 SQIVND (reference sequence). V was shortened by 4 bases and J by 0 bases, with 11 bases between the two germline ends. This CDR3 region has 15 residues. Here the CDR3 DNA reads TGTGCCAGTAGTAACATAGCGGAAAGCACAGATACGCAGTATTTT. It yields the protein CASSNIAESTDTQYF.

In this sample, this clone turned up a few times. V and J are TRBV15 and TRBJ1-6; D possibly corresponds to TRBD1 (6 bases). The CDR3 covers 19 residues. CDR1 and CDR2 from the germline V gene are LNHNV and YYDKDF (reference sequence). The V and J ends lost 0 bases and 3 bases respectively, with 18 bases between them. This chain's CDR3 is CATSRDWTSGGHYNSPLHF. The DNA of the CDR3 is TGTGCCACCAGCAGAGATTGGACCTCCGGGGGGCACTATAATTCACCCCTCCACTTT.

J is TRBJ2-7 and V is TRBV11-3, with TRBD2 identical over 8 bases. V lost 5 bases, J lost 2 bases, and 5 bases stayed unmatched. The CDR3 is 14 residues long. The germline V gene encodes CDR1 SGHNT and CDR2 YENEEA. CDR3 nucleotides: TGTGCCAGCAGCCCTCATAGCGGGGCCTACGAGCAGTACTTC. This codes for CASSPHSGAYEQYF.

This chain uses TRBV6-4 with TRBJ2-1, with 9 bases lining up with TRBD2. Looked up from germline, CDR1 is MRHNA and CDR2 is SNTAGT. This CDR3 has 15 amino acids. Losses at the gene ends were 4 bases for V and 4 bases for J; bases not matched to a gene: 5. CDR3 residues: CASSAGTSPYNEQFF. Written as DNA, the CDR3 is TGTGCCAGCAGTGCCGGGACTAGCCCATACAATGAGCAGTTCTTC.

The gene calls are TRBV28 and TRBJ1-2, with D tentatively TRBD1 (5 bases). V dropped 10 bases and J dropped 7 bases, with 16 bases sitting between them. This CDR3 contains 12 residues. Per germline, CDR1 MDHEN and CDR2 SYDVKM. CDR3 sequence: CAISSGFGGYTF. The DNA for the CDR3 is TGTGCCATTTCCTCAGGGTTTGGTGGCTACACCTTC.

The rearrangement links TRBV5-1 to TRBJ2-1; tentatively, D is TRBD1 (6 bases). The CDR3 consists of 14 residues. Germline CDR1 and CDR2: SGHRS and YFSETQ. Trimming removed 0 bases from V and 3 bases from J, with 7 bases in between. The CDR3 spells CASSLGTDYNEQFF. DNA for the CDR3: TGCGCCAGCAGCTTGGGGACAGACTACAATGAGCAGTTCTTC.

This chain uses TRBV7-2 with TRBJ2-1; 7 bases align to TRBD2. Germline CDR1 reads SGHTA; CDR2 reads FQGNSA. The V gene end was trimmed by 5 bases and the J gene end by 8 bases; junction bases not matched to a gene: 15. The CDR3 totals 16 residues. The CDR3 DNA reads TGTGCCAGCAGCCAAGGATCGGCGGGAGTGGGGGATGAGCAGTTCTTC. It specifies CASSQGSAGVGDEQFF. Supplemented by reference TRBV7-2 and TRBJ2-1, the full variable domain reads GAGVSQSPSNKVTEKGKDVELRCDPISGHTALYWYRQSLGQGLEFLIYFQGNSAPDKSGLPSDRFSAERTGGSVSTLTIQRTQQEDSAVYLCASSQGSAGVGDEQFFGPGTRLTVL.

DNA for the CDR3: TGTGCCAGCAGTTCGATCATATACGGGACAGGGAGTCCCCACAATCAGCCCCAGCATTTT. Protein: CASSSIIYGTGSPHNQPQHF. The rearrangement joins TRBV7-8 to TRBJ1-5; 9 nucleotides agree with TRBD1. V was clipped by 6 bases and J by 3 bases; unmatched bases: 21. The CDR3 extends over 20 amino acids. The germline V gene has CDR1 SGHVS and CDR2 FQNEAQ.

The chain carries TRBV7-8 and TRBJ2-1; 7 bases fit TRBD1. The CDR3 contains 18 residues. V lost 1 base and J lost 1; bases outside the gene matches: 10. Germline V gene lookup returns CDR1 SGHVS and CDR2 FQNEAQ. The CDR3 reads CASSLVTRQGRSYNEQFF. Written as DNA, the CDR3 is TGTGCCAGCAGCTTAGTAACCCGACAGGGACGGTCCTACAATGAGCAGTTCTTC. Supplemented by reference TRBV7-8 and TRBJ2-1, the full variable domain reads GAGVSQSPRYKVAKRGQDVALRCDPISGHVSLFWYQQALGQGPEFLTYFQNEAQLDKSGLPSDRFFAERPEGSVSTLKIQRTQQEDSAVYLCASSLVTRQGRSYNEQFFGPGTRLTVL.